This T cell receptor beta chain appears in the sequencing data of a study of neurological immune-mediated disorders (dated by TCRdb to between 2018 and 2020). For context, the study as a whole: The study compared peripheral blood TCR-beta repertoires of HTLV-I-associated myelopathy (HAM/TSP) patients, multiple sclerosis patients and healthy controls using UMI-based sequencing. The approximately 98 TCR-beta libraries included longitudinal samples, technical triplicates and paired sorted CD4+ and CD8+ T-cell subsets alongside PBMC samples. Longitudinal HAM/TSP and healthy donors had 3 time-points each (3-40 month intervals). Of the 65 to 70 subjects in the cohort, roughly 14 were HAM/TSP patients, roughly 34 were multiple sclerosis patients, and about 20 were healthy controls. The paper's findings and limits, for the study overall: The highest TCR clonal expansion was observed in HAM/TSP patients, whereas the lowest was observed in MS patients, even when compared with healthy controls. No identical CDR3 amino acid sequences were shared among expanded clones across subjects, suggesting private TCR-beta repertoires in all groups.

Many counts were recorded for this clonotype. The antigen this receptor binds is unknown. The input lacks base qualities; no much larger clone sits a single base away. cDNA was synthesized by template-switch 5'RACE using a primer with a 10-nucleotide random unique molecular identifier that tagged each TCR transcript. Every sequencing run covered 15-18 subjects and yielded more than 170 million TCR-beta sequences. The RNeasy kit was used to extract total RNA. The KAPA Real-time Library Amplification kit was used to amplify TCR-beta VDJ regions with primers targeting the TCR constant region and the 5'RACE anchor. Sample indexes and Illumina adaptors were added in a first PCR, after which library yield was increased in a second PCR. The roughly 650 bp TCR product was size-selected on a 2% E-gel SizeSelection system after Ampure bead purification. Library quality was checked on a Bioanalyzer, concentration was measured with Qubit, and libraries were quantified with the Kapa Library Quantification kit before pooling. An Illumina HiSeq 2500 was used to sequence the libraries paired-end at 2 x 150 bp. To increase sequence diversity, roughly 24-31% phiX was spiked into each library pool. The authors processed their data as follows. The UMI-based MiGEC pipeline processed quality-filtered reads and removed over 85% of raw TCR sequences during error correction. IMGT germline references were used for aligning VDJ genes, and each clonotype was defined as a unique CDR3 amino acid sequence together with its V-J genes. Clonal expansion, Shannon diversity and CDR3 relatedness (CalcPairwiseDistances, ClusterSamples) were evaluated with VDJtools, and phylogenetic trees were built with CLCbio workbench. A clone was classed as expanded if it had 8 or more unique UMIs, a cutoff based on coefficient-of-variation modelling across technical triplicates. TCRdb redid the processing of the public reads, applying fastp at Q25 and MiXCR, and retained in-frame beta chains. Rows matching on CDR3 protein sequence are summarized as one entry with the most common DNA and genes. The authors' filters were not applied to this entry. The sample has around 60,000 distinct CDR3 sequences on record, roughly 10% of them singletons. The ten largest make up around 7% of the sample.

According to the germline V gene, CDR1 reads SGHTA and CDR2 reads FQGNSA. Ends trimmed: V by 5 bases, J by 4 bases; bases unmatched to a gene: 7. The CDR3 runs 15 residues from the cysteine to the phenylalanine. The DNA shown is the 45-base CDR3, in frame from base 1. The intended sense of this specimen's time point label: longitudinal time-point 1 (baseline). For the unsorted PBMC libraries, 2 million PBMCs were stored in RNAlater at -80 degrees C until RNA extraction and were used to generate the libraries. Peripheral blood was subjected to Ficoll-Hypaque density gradient centrifugation to isolate PBMCs, which were then cryopreserved in liquid nitrogen.

The receptor comes from a male donor with HTLV-1-associated myelopathy (HAM/TSP). Recombination linked TRBV7-2 to TRBJ2-3, with 9 bases in between that match TRBD2. What was sequenced was PBMCs. Here the CDR3 is given as CASSQSGTSPDTQYF. The sequence in DNA is TGTGCCAGCAGCCAGTCCGGGACTAGCCCAGATACGCAGTATTTT.